This T cell receptor (beta chain) was observed in a study of blood T cell repertoires in COVID-19. Germline lookup yields CDR1 SGHRS and CDR2 YFSETQ. CDR3 length: 12 amino acids. Trimming took off 4 bases at V and 2 bases at J, with 7 bases between the two ends. Per the original data handling: Amplifying reference gene primers gave estimates of nucleated cell counts. This table comes from immunoSEQ multiplex PCR, and its TCRdb copy is limited to in-frame clones, with some not included. That table is the source of V, J and clone size, and D and trimming were worked out from the DNA. The table has 230,000 or so clones, 65% to 90% seen once.

This chain connects TRBV5-1 to TRBJ2-7; D is undetermined. This sequence originates from a woman in her forties who had recovered from COVID-19. Sequencing was carried out using peripheral blood. CDR3 DNA sequence: TGCGCCAGCAGCAGAGACACCTACGAGCAGTACTTC. This codes for CASSRDTYEQYF.